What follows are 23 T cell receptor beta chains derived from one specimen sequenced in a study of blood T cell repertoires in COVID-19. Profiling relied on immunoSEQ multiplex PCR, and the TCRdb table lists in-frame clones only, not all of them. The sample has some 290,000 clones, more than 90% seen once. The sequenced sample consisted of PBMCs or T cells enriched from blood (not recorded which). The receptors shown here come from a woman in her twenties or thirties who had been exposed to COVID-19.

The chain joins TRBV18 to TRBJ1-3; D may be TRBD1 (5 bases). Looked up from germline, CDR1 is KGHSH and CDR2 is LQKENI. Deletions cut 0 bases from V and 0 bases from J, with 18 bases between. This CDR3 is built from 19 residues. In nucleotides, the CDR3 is TGTGCCAGCTCACCACCGAGTCGCCAGGGCTTCTTCTCTGGAAACACCATATATTTT. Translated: CASSPPSRQGFFSGNTIYF. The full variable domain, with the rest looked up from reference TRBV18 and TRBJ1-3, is NAGVMQNPRHLVRRRGQEARLRCSPMKGHSHVYWYRQLPEEGLKFMVYLQKENIIDESGMPKERFSAEFPKEGPSILRIQQVVRGDSAAYFCASSPPSRQGFFSGNTIYFGEGSWLTVV.

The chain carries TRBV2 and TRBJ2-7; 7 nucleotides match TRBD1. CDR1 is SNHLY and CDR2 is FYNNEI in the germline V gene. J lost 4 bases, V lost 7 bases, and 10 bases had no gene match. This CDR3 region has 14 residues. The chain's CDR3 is CASTEDRTTYEQYF. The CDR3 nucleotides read TGTGCCAGCACTGAGGACAGGACAACATACGAGCAGTACTTC.

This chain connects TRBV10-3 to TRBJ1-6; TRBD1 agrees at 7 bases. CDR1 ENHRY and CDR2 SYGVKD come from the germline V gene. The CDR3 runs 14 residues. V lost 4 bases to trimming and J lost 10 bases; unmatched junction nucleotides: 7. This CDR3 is CAISATGQNSPLHF. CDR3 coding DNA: TGTGCCATCAGTGCGACGGGACAGAACTCACCCCTCCACTTT.

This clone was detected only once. This chain's CDR3 is CASSQGAGTSADTQYF. The DNA for the CDR3 is TGTGCCAGCAGCCAAGGAGCGGGGACCTCGGCAGATACGCAGTATTTT. The chain has TRBV4-2 and TRBJ2-3; the match to TRBD2 covers 7 bases. Germline CDR1 is LGHNA and CDR2 is YNFKEQ. The J segment lost 4 bases and the V segment lost 1 base, leaving 8 bases of the junction unmatched. The CDR3 has 16 residues.

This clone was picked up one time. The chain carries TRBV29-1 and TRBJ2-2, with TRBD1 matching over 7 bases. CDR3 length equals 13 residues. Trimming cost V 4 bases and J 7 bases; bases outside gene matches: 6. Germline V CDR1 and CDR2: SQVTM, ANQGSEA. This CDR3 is CSVATGAGGELFF. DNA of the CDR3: TGCAGCGTTGCCACAGGGGCGGGCGGGGAGCTGTTTTTT.

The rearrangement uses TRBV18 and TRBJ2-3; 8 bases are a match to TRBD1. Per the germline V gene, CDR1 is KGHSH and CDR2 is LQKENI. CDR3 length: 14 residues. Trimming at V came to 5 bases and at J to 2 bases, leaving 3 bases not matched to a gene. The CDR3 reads CASSRTGSTDTQYF. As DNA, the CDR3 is TGTGCCAGCTCAAGGACAGGGTCCACAGATACGCAGTATTTT.

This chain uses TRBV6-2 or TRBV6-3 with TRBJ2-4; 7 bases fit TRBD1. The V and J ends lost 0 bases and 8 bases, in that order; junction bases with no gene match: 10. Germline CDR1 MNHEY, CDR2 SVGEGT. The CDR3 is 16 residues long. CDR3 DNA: TGTGCCAGCAGTTACTCCGGGACAGCCTACAGGGACATTCAGTACTTC. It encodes CASSYSGTAYRDIQYF.

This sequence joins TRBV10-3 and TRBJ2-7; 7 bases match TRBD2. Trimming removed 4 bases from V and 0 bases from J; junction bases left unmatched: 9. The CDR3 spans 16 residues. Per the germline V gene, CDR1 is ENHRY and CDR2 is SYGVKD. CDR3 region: CAISGRTSETSYEQYF. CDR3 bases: TGTGCCATCAGTGGGAGAACTAGCGAGACCTCCTACGAGCAGTACTTC.

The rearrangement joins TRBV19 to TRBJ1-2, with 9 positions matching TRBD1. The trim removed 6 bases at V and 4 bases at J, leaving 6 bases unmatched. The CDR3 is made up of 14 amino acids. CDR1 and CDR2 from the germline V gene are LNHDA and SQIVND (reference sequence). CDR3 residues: CASRSGQGTYGYTF. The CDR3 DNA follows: TGTGCCAGTAGGTCTGGACAGGGGACCTATGGCTACACCTTC.

The CDR3 bases are TGTGCCAGCAGCTTAGAGGGGGCGCCGATCAGAGGAGCTTTCTTT. Translation: CASSLEGAPIRGAFF. The chain combines TRBV7-6 with TRBJ1-1; 7 bases fit TRBD1. Losses at the gene ends were 1 base for V and 10 bases for J; bases not matched to a gene: 12. The CDR3 is 15 residues long. CDR1 is SGHVS, CDR2 FNYEAQ, per germline.

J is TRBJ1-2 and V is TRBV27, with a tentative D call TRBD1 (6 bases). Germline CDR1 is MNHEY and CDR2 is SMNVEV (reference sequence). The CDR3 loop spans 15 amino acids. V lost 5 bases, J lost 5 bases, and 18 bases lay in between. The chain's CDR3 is CASSGRGQITYGYTF. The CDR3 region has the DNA TGTGCCAGCAGTGGCCGCGGACAGATAACTTATGGCTACACCTTC.

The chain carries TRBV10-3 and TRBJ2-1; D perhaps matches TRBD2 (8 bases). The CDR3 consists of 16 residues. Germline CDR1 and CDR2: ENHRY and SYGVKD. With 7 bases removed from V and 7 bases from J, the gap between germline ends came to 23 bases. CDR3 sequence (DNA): TGTGCCATCACAGACAGGGTCCGGGGGGGTATGAATGAGCAGTTCTTC. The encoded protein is CAITDRVRGGMNEQFF.

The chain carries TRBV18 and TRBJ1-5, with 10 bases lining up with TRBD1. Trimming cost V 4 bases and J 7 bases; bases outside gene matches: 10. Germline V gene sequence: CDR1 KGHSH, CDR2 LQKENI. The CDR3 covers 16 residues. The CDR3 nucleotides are TGTGCCAGCTCACGCCGGACAGGGGGGATCGACCAGCCCCAGCATTTT. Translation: CASSRRTGGIDQPQHF.

Written as DNA, the CDR3 is TGCGCCAGCAGCTTGGCCCTGACAGGGAGGAGGGACTATGGCTACACCTTC. Translating it yields CASSLALTGRRDYGYTF. The V and J genes are TRBV5-1 and TRBJ1-2, with 7 bases identical to TRBD1. V trimming: 0 bases; J trimming: 3 bases; junction bases outside the gene matches: 11. Germline V gene lookup returns CDR1 SGHRS and CDR2 YFSETQ. This CDR3 is 17 amino acids long.

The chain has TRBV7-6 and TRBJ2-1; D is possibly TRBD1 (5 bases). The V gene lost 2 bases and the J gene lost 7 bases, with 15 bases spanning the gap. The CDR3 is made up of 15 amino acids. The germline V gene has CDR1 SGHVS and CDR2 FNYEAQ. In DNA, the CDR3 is TGTGCCAGCAGCTTATCAGGGTTGATTAGTAATGAGCAGTTCTTC. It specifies CASSLSGLISNEQFF.

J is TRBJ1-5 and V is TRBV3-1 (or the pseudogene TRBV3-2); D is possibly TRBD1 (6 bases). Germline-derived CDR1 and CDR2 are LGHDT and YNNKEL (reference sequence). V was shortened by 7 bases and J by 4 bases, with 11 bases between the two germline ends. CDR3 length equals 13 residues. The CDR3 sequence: CASTHGQNQPQHF. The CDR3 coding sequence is TGTGCCAGCACTCATGGACAGAATCAGCCCCAGCATTTT.

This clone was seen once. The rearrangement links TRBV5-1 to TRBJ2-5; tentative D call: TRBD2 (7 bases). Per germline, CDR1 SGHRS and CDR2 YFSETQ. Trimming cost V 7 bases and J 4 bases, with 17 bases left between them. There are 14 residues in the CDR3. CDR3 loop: CASSDYGGRETQYF. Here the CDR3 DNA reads TGCGCCAGCTCTGACTACGGGGGGCGAGAGACCCAGTACTTC.

CDR3 protein: CASSLAPGSPTGDYNEQFF. In nucleotides, the CDR3 is TGCGCCAGCAGCTTGGCCCCAGGGTCTCCTACGGGAGACTACAATGAGCAGTTCTTC. The chain couples TRBV5-1 to TRBJ2-1, with a weak D call TRBD2 (6 bases). In germline, CDR1 is SGHRS, CDR2 YFSETQ. Trimming stripped 0 bases from V and 3 bases from J, with 22 bases between. The CDR3 runs 19 residues.

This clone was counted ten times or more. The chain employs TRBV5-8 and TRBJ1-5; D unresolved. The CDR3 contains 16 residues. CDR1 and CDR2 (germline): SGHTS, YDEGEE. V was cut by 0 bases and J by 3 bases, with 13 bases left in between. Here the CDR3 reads CASSLEKELNNQPQHF. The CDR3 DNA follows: TGTGCCAGCAGCTTGGAAAAGGAGTTGAACAATCAGCCCCAGCATTTT.

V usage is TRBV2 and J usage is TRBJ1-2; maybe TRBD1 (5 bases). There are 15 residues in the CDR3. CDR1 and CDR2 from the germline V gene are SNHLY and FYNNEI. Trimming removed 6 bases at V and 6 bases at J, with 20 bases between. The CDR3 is CASSPPLGGSDGYTF. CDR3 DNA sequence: TGTGCCAGCAGCCCACCTTTGGGGGGTTCGGATGGCTACACCTTC.

The CDR3 loop reads CASGLGLAGARNEQFF. CDR3 DNA: TGCGCCAGCGGACTAGGACTAGCGGGGGCGCGTAATGAGCAGTTCTTC. The J gene is TRBJ2-1, the V gene TRBV5-1, with 13 bases that match TRBD2. The trim removed 7 bases at V and 7 bases at J, leaving 11 bases unmatched. The CDR3 extends over 16 amino acids. CDR1 SGHRS and CDR2 YFSETQ come from the germline V gene.

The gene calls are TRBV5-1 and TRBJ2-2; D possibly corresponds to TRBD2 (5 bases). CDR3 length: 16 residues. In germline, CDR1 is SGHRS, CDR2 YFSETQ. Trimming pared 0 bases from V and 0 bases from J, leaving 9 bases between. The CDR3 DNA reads TGCGCCAGCAGCTTGGCGGCCGGGGCGAACACCGGGGAGCTGTTTTTT. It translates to CASSLAAGANTGELFF.

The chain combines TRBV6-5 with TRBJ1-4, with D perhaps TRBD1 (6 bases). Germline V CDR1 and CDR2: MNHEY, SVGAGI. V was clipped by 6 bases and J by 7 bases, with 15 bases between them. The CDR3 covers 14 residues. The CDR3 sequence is CASRKTGGGEKLFF. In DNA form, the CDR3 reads TGTGCCAGCAGGAAGACAGGCGGGGGTGAAAAACTGTTTTTT.